One and the same sample provided the 13 T cell receptor beta chains below, sequenced in a study of T cells in Graves' hyperthyroidism and ophthalmopathy. Template material for amplifying TCR beta CDR3 regions consisted of RNA transcripts. The HTBI set primed first-round TCR CDR3 RT-PCR. One entry per CDR3 protein, called by TCRdb with MiXCR from the multiplex PCR reads. The sample has about 380,000 distinct CDR3 sequences, around 18% seen once; the top ten hold around 40%. The material sequenced was blood. The receptors here all came from a man aged 18-30 years with Graves' ophthalmopathy.

V and J are TRBV13 and TRBJ2-1; 10 bases line up with TRBD1. Germline V lookup: CDR1 PRHDT, CDR2 FYEKMQ (reference sequence). V lost 5 bases and J lost 6; bases outside the gene matches: 7. The CDR3 length is 15 residues. The CDR3: CASSGGQGEGNEQFF. For the CDR3, the DNA is TGTGCCAGCAGCGGAGGACAGGGGGAAGGCAATGAGCAGTTCTTC.

This clonotype was observed many times. The chain links TRBV20-1 to TRBJ1-1; D is undetermined. V was clipped by 3 bases and J by 5 bases, with 13 bases between them. This CDR3 spans 13 amino acids. Germline V lookup: CDR1 DFQATT, CDR2 SNEGSKA (reference sequence). The CDR3 DNA follows: TGCAGTGCTAGGTTTCCGCCGAGGACTGAAGCTTTCTTT. Amino acid sequence: CSARFPPRTEAFF.

This clonotype was observed at least ten times. This sequence joins TRBV2 and TRBJ2-5; 8 bases fit TRBD2. CDR1 is SNHLY and CDR2 is FYNNEI in the germline V gene. The CDR3 has 13 residues. The V and J ends lost 3 bases and 10 bases, in that order; junction bases with no gene match: 7. CDR3 in DNA: TGTGCCAGCAGTGATTTTAGCGGGGAAGTCCAGTACTTC. This codes for CASSDFSGEVQYF. Full variable domain (outside the CDR3, taken from reference TRBV2 and TRBJ2-5): EPEVTQTPSHQVTQMGQEVILRCVPISNHLYFYWYRQILGQKVEFLVSFYNNEISEKSEIFDDQFSVERPDGSNFTLKIRSTKLEDSAMYFCASSDFSGEVQYFGPGTRLLVL.

The chain carries TRBV13 and TRBJ2-2, with D possibly TRBD2 on 6 matching bases. In germline, CDR1 is PRHDT, CDR2 FYEKMQ (reference sequence). Trimming removed 5 bases from V and 2 bases from J, with 18 bases in between. This CDR3 has 17 amino acids. The CDR3 here is CASSPPAAGQNTGELFF. Written as DNA, the CDR3 is TGTGCCAGCAGCCCCCCCGCGGCGGGGCAAAACACCGGGGAGCTGTTTTTT.

This clonotype showed up many times. V usage is TRBV11-2 and J usage is TRBJ1-6; D not certain. Per the germline V gene, CDR1 is SGHAT and CDR2 is FQNNGV. This CDR3 is 16 amino acids long. The V end lost 5 bases, the J end lost 2 bases, and 13 bases lay between the germline ends. CDR3 protein: CASSPTGPPYNSPLHF. The CDR3 bases are TGTGCCAGCAGCCCTACTGGCCCTCCCTATAATTCACCCCTCCACTTT.

This clonotype occurred many times. The chain carries TRBV5-1 and TRBJ1-1; no firm D call. The germline V gene has CDR1 SGHRS and CDR2 YFSETQ. CDR3 length equals 16 residues. V lost 1 base and J lost 0, with 13 bases in between. This CDR3 is CASSLLRAGMNTEAFF. For the CDR3, the DNA is TGCGCCAGCAGCTTGTTGAGGGCCGGGATGAACACTGAAGCTTTCTTT.

This clonotype turned up a few times. V is TRBV4-1 and J is TRBJ1-2; D is undetermined. Trimming stripped 0 bases from V and 3 bases from J, with 11 bases between. Per germline, CDR1 MGHRA and CDR2 YSYEKL. This CDR3 comprises 15 residues. CDR3: CASSQDANGDYGYTF. The CDR3 DNA sequence: TGCGCCAGCAGCCAAGATGCTAACGGGGACTATGGCTACACCTTC.

There are many counts of this clonotype. This chain connects TRBV2 to TRBJ2-7; D ambiguous. Germline V gene data show CDR1 as SNHLY and CDR2 as FYNNEI. Trimming took off 6 bases at V and 4 bases at J, with 4 bases between the two ends. CDR3 length: 10 residues. The CDR3 reads CASSVYEQYF. The CDR3 DNA follows: TGTGCCAGCAGCGTATACGAGCAGTACTTC.

This clonotype occurred a few times. The V call is TRBV7-3, the J call TRBJ2-1, with a tentative D call TRBD2 (8 bases). Germline assignment: CDR1 SGHTA and CDR2 FQGTGA. The CDR3 runs to 16 residues. Trimming removed 5 bases from V and 10 bases from J, with 24 bases in between. CDR3 sequence: CASSPARGAPGGEQFF. CDR3 sequence (DNA): TGTGCCAGCAGCCCTGCGCGGGGGGCGCCAGGGGGGGAGCAGTTCTTC.

CDR3 DNA sequence: TGTGCCAGCAGCTTGGACCCGTCGACCCAACAGTATTTT. Protein sequence: CASSLDPSTQQYF. This chain uses TRBV7-2 with TRBJ2-3; D gene uncertain. V was pared by 3 bases and J by 12 bases, with 16 bases between. The CDR3 contains 13 residues. Germline values: CDR1 SGHTA, CDR2 FQGNSA.

The V call is TRBV6-1, the J call TRBJ1-6; 7 positions agree with TRBD1. With 5 bases clipped from V and 6 bases from J, the junction kept 10 bases outside the gene matches. Germline-derived CDR1 and CDR2 are MNHNS and SASEGT. The CDR3 consists of 16 residues. For the CDR3, the DNA is TGTGCCAGCAGTTTTCACGGACAGGAACTTAATTCACCCCTCCACTTT. It is translated as CASSFHGQELNSPLHF.

The rearrangement uses TRBV5-4 and TRBJ1-1; no firm D call. The CDR3 contains 15 residues. V lost 0 bases to trimming and J lost 6 bases, with 15 bases between them. From germline, CDR1 is SGHNT and CDR2 YYREEE (reference sequence). The CDR3 nucleotides read TGTGCCAGCAGCTTGGATCTCAGCGGGAGCTCTGAAGCTTTCTTT. As protein: CASSLDLSGSSEAFF.

In its sample, this clonotype was seen many times. The rearrangement joins TRBV28 to TRBJ2-1; D not certain. CDR1 is MDHEN, CDR2 SYDVKM, per germline. This CDR3 contains 13 residues. V lost 3 bases to trimming and J lost 11 bases, with 14 bases between them. This CDR3 is CASSFDGRAKQFF. CDR3 sequence (DNA): TGTGCCAGCAGTTTTGATGGCCGTGCGAAGCAGTTCTTC. The full variable domain, in which reference TRBV28 and TRBJ2-1 provide the parts outside the CDR3, is DVKVTQSSRYLVKRTGEKVFLECVQDMDHENMFWYRQDPGLGLRLIYFSYDVKMKEKGDIPEGYSVSREKKERFSLILESASTNQTSMYLCASSFDGRAKQFFGPGTRLTVL.